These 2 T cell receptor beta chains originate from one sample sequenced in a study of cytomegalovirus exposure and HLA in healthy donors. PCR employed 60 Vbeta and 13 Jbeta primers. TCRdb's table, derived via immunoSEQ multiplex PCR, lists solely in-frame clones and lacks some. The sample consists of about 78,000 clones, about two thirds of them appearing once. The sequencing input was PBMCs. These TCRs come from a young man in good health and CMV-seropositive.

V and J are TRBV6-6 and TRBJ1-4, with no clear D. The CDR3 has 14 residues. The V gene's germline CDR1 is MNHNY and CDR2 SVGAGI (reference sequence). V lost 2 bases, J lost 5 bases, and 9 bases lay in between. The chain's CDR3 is CASSYGQSNEKLFF. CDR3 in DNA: TGTGCCAGCAGTTACGGGCAGAGCAATGAAAAACTGTTTTTT.

Here the CDR3 reads CASSVGWEAGAYEQYF. CDR3 in DNA: TGTGCCAGCAGTGTTGGATGGGAGGCGGGGGCCTACGAGCAGTACTTC. This rearrangement joins TRBV6-1 to TRBJ2-7; TRBD2 agrees at 7 bases. J gave up 2 bases and V 4 bases, and 11 bases lay outside the gene matches. Germline V gene sequence: CDR1 MNHNS, CDR2 SASEGT. The CDR3 sequence is 16 residues long.